These T cell receptor beta chains were read from a single sample in a study of cytomegalovirus exposure and HLA in healthy donors. TCRdb keeps only in-frame clones here, not all; method: immunoSEQ multiplex PCR. The sample contains approximately 170,000 clones, around 83% of which appear only once. The specimen was PBMCs. The receptors come from a man aged 50 to 59 in good health and CMV-seropositive. Each CDR3 is given with its conserved first and last residue. Fields, in order: V gene, J gene, clone size, D gene, CDR3 DNA, CDR3 protein. D genes are given only for firm matches. Not all rows give a size; the values are once, few, many and, for expanded clones, a class.

V gene: TRBV7-6; J gene: TRBJ2-5; clone size: once; D gene: TRBD2; CDR3 DNA: TGTGCCAGCAGTCCTAGCGGGAGCTTTCAAGAGACCCAGTACTTC; CDR3 protein: CASSPSGSFQETQYF
V gene: TRBV5-3; J gene: TRBJ1-5; clone size: -; D gene: -; CDR3 DNA: TGTGCCAGAAGATGGGGAGGGAATCAGCCCCAGCATTTT; CDR3 protein: CARRWGGNQPQHF
V gene: TRBV4-2; J gene: TRBJ1-4; clone size: few; D gene: -; CDR3 DNA: TGTGCCAGCAGCCAAGGCCTTGCACTCGGGGAAAAACTGTTTTTT; CDR3 protein: CASSQGLALGEKLFF
V gene: TRBV5-1; J gene: TRBJ2-7; clone size: -; D gene: -; CDR3 DNA: TGCGCCAGCAGCTTGGCCGAGGGGGGGAGCTCCTACGAGCAGTACTTC; CDR3 protein: CASSLAEGGSSYEQYF
V gene: TRBV30; J gene: TRBJ2-7; clone size: -; D gene: TRBD1; CDR3 DNA: TGTGCCTGGAGCGCCGGGACAGGGATATACGAGCAGTACTTC; CDR3 protein: CAWSAGTGIYEQYF
V gene: TRBV29-1; J gene: TRBJ1-2; clone size: -; D gene: -; CDR3 DNA: TGCAGCGTGGTAGACGGAGCTAACTATGGCTACACCTTC; CDR3 protein: CSVVDGANYGYTF
V gene: TRBV13; J gene: TRBJ1-3; clone size: -; D gene: -; CDR3 DNA: TGTGCCAGCAGCTTAAGGGGTTCGGGGGAACCTGGAAACACCATATATTTT; CDR3 protein: CASSLRGSGEPGNTIYF
V gene: TRBV19; J gene: TRBJ2-1; clone size: few; D gene: TRBD2; CDR3 DNA: TGTGCCAGTAGTATAGAGCTAGGGACTAGCCCTGAGCAGTTCTTC; CDR3 protein: CASSIELGTSPEQFF
V gene: TRBV6-5; J gene: TRBJ1-5; clone size: -; D gene: TRBD1; CDR3 DNA: TGTGCCAGCAGCGAGGGGACAGGGAATCAGCCCCAGCATTTT; CDR3 protein: CASSEGTGNQPQHF
V gene: TRBV7-2; J gene: TRBJ1-3; clone size: -; D gene: -; CDR3 DNA: TGTGCCAGCAGCTTATCAGGGTCTGGAAACACCATATATTTT; CDR3 protein: CASSLSGSGNTIYF
V gene: TRBV11-2; J gene: TRBJ2-7; clone size: -; D gene: -; CDR3 DNA: TGTGCCAGCAGCCGCCTGAGGAGTCATGAGCAGTACTTC; CDR3 protein: CASSRLRSHEQYF
V gene: TRBV30; J gene: TRBJ1-4; clone size: -; D gene: -; CDR3 DNA: TGTGCCTGGACCGGGGGTGGAGAAAAACTGTTTTTT; CDR3 protein: CAWTGGGEKLFF
V gene: TRBV5-1; J gene: TRBJ2-1; clone size: -; D gene: TRBD1; CDR3 DNA: TGCGCCAGCAGCCGGACAGGGAATGAGCAGTTCTTC; CDR3 protein: CASSRTGNEQFF
V gene: TRBV5-1; J gene: TRBJ2-1; clone size: -; D gene: TRBD2; CDR3 DNA: TGCGCCAGCAGCTTAGCGACTAGCGGGAGGGTAGAGCAGTTCTTC; CDR3 protein: CASSLATSGRVEQFF
V gene: TRBV9; J gene: TRBJ2-1; clone size: -; D gene: TRBD2; CDR3 DNA: TGTGCCAGCAGCGTAGCTACGGGGAGGGATTACCCTAGACCGTTGTTCTTC; CDR3 protein: CASSVATGRDYPRPLFF
V gene: TRBV5-1; J gene: TRBJ1-6; clone size: -; D gene: -; CDR3 DNA: TGCGCCAGCGGCCATCCCCTTAATTCACCCCTCCACTTT; CDR3 protein: CASGHPLNSPLHF
V gene: TRBV15; J gene: TRBJ2-7; clone size: -; D gene: TRBD2; CDR3 DNA: TGTGCCACCAGCGCGATCCCTAGCGGGCGCCGCTACGAGCAGTACTTC; CDR3 protein: CATSAIPSGRRYEQYF
V gene: TRBV7-6; J gene: TRBJ2-2; clone size: -; D gene: -; CDR3 DNA: TGTGCCAGCAGCTTGTCTGGCGGTAACACCGGGGAGCTGTTTTTT; CDR3 protein: CASSLSGGNTGELFF
V gene: TRBV19; J gene: TRBJ2-7; clone size: -; D gene: TRBD2; CDR3 DNA: TGTGCCAGTAGTATTTCGGGGGGAGGAGAATACGAGCAGTACTTC; CDR3 protein: CASSISGGGEYEQYF
V gene: TRBV4-3; J gene: TRBJ1-1; clone size: -; D gene: TRBD1; CDR3 DNA: TGCGCCAGCAGCCTAGTTCACCCAGGGGGTTTCACTGAAGCTTTCTTT; CDR3 protein: CASSLVHPGGFTEAFF
V gene: TRBV2; J gene: TRBJ1-5; clone size: -; D gene: -; CDR3 DNA: TGTGCCAGCAGTGAAGCGGGGGGGGAGCACCAGCATTTT; CDR3 protein: CASSEAGGEHQHF
V gene: TRBV5-7; J gene: TRBJ1-1; clone size: -; D gene: TRBD1; CDR3 DNA: TGTGCCAGCAGCTTTACCGGGACAGGGGTTTTGACGAACACTGAAGCTTTCTTT; CDR3 protein: CASSFTGTGVLTNTEAFF
V gene: TRBV29-1; J gene: TRBJ2-1; clone size: -; D gene: -; CDR3 DNA: TGCAGCGTGATGACTCTAACCTCCTACAATGAGCAGTTCTTC; CDR3 protein: CSVMTLTSYNEQFF
V gene: TRBV9; J gene: TRBJ2-7; clone size: few; D gene: TRBD2; CDR3 DNA: TGTGCCAGCAGCCCAGGGACTACCCTCTACGAGCAGTACTTC; CDR3 protein: CASSPGTTLYEQYF
V gene: TRBV20-1; J gene: TRBJ1-2; clone size: -; D gene: -; CDR3 DNA: TGCAGTGGCGGGGCGGGCTACACCTTC; CDR3 protein: CSGGAGYTF
V gene: TRBV4-1; J gene: TRBJ2-2; clone size: -; D gene: TRBD2; CDR3 DNA: TGCGCCAGCAGCCAAGGCTTAGCGGGGGGGCCCACCGGGGAGCTGTTTTTT; CDR3 protein: CASSQGLAGGPTGELFF
V gene: TRBV7-2; J gene: TRBJ2-4; clone size: -; D gene: -; CDR3 DNA: TGTGCCAGCAGCTTGGGGACACTAGCCAAAAACATTCAGTACTTC; CDR3 protein: CASSLGTLAKNIQYF
V gene: TRBV29-1; J gene: TRBJ1-1; clone size: -; D gene: -; CDR3 DNA: TGCAGCGTTGAAACGGGTGGTGAGTGGAAAACTGAAGCTTTCTTT; CDR3 protein: CSVETGGEWKTEAFF
V gene: TRBV15; J gene: TRBJ1-2; clone size: -; D gene: TRBD1; CDR3 DNA: TGTGCCACCAGCTACAGAGGGGGCGACTATGGCTACACCTTC; CDR3 protein: CATSYRGGDYGYTF
V gene: TRBV30; J gene: TRBJ2-3; clone size: -; D gene: TRBD2; CDR3 DNA: TGTGCCTTTAGCGGGGACATCACAGATACGCAGTATTTT; CDR3 protein: CAFSGDITDTQYF
V gene: TRBV2; J gene: TRBJ2-7; clone size: -; D gene: -; CDR3 DNA: TGTGCCAGCAGTGACACAGGGGGAGGGTACGAGCAGTACTTC; CDR3 protein: CASSDTGGGYEQYF
V gene: TRBV7-2; J gene: TRBJ2-1; clone size: -; D gene: -; CDR3 DNA: TGTGCCAGCAGCTTAGAGGCAGGCTATGAGCAGTTCTTC; CDR3 protein: CASSLEAGYEQFF
V gene: TRBV12-5; J gene: TRBJ2-1; clone size: -; D gene: -; CDR3 DNA: TGTGCTAGGATTTTAAACAGGGTCCTTGGCAATGAGCAGTTCTTC; CDR3 protein: CARILNRVLGNEQFF
V gene: TRBV28; J gene: TRBJ2-4; clone size: once; D gene: TRBD2; CDR3 DNA: TGTGCCAGCAGTGAAACTAGCGTAATCCTAGCCAAAAACATTCAGTACTTC; CDR3 protein: CASSETSVILAKNIQYF
V gene: TRBV6-5; J gene: TRBJ2-3; clone size: -; D gene: TRBD2; CDR3 DNA: TGTGCCAGCAGTTCGCGGGGGGAGCTCACAGATACGCAGTATTTT; CDR3 protein: CASSSRGELTDTQYF